One sample yielded the 25 T cell receptor beta chains listed below, sequenced in a study of cytotoxic CD8 clonotypes in ibrutinib-treated CLL. The protocol was immunoSEQ multiplex PCR, while the TCRdb copy is restricted to in-frame clones and leaves out a portion. The profile shows some 7,800 clones, roughly 84% of them singletons. Sequencing was performed on PBMCs, taken before ibrutinib treatment. These receptor sequences come from a human donor with chronic lymphocytic leukemia.

The V gene is TRBV12-5, the J gene TRBJ2-3, with D possibly being TRBD2 (6 bases). The ends were cut back, 8 bases at V and 6 bases at J, with 18 bases in the middle. The CDR3 is 14 residues long. CDR1 and CDR2 (germline): LGHNT, FRNRAP. The CDR3 sequence is CASRKEGEWDTQYF. CDR3 bases: TGTGCTAGTCGCAAGGAGGGAGAGTGGGATACGCAGTATTTT.

About this clone: Other DNA sequences in this specimen translate into the identical CDR3. V gene TRBV7-2 combines with J gene TRBJ2-1; D uncertain. The V gene's germline CDR1 is SGHTA and CDR2 FQGNSA. Trimming left V 2 bases short and J 3 bases short, with 5 bases between. There are 13 residues in the CDR3. CDR3: CASSLSDYNEQFF. CDR3 coding DNA: TGTGCCAGCAGCTTAAGTGACTACAATGAGCAGTTCTTC.

The J gene is TRBJ2-7, the V gene TRBV18; perhaps TRBD1 as D (5 bases). The CDR3 runs to 13 residues. Trimming removed 3 bases from V and 6 bases from J, with 12 bases in between. Germline CDR1 is KGHSH and CDR2 is LQKENI. CDR3 protein: CASSPRQTSEQYF. Written as DNA, the CDR3 is TGTGCCAGCTCACCCCGACAGACCTCCGAGCAGTACTTC.

The rearrangement joins TRBV28 to TRBJ2-5; 7 bases are shared with TRBD2. Germline V gene data show CDR1 as MDHEN and CDR2 as SYDVKM. V shed 10 bases and J 2 bases; nucleotides not matched to a gene: 10. The CDR3 has 14 residues. CDR3 sequence (DNA): TGTGCCACCAAGCCGGGGGGACTACAAGAGACCCAGTACTTC. Residues: CATKPGGLQETQYF.

V is TRBV18 and J is TRBJ1-6; D gene uncertain. The CDR3 is made up of 15 amino acids. Trimming removed 0 bases from V and 5 bases from J, with 8 bases in between. The germline gives CDR1 KGHSH, CDR2 LQKENI. The CDR3 protein is CASSPPSTDNSPLHF. CDR3 bases: TGTGCCAGCTCACCACCGTCTACCGATAATTCACCCCTCCACTTT.

This rearrangement joins TRBV18 to TRBJ2-1; D might be TRBD2 (5 bases). The CDR3 length is 16 residues. Germline loops: CDR1 KGHSH, CDR2 LQKENI. The V and J ends lost 2 bases and 6 bases respectively, with 17 bases between them. The CDR3 sequence is CASSPLAPSGSNEQFF. The CDR3 DNA follows: TGTGCCAGCTCACCATTGGCGCCATCGGGGTCCAATGAGCAGTTCTTC.

The chain has TRBV18 and TRBJ2-1; TRBD2 agrees at 8 bases. This CDR3 is 16 amino acids long. The V gene end was trimmed by 4 bases and the J gene end by 7 bases; junction bases not matched to a gene: 12. Germline-derived CDR1 and CDR2 are KGHSH and LQKENI. This chain's CDR3 is CASSLPYPGGRNEQFF. The CDR3 DNA is TGTGCCAGCTCACTCCCGTATCCGGGGGGGCGAAATGAGCAGTTCTTC.

This chain connects TRBV15 to TRBJ1-3; no clear D. Trimming pared 0 bases from V and 4 bases from J, leaving 10 bases between. The CDR3 contains 15 residues. Germline CDR1 and CDR2: LNHNV and YYDKDF (reference sequence). CDR3: CATSRDLGPGNTIYF. The CDR3 nucleotides read TGTGCCACCAGCAGAGATCTGGGCCCAGGAAACACCATATATTTT. Complete variable domain (other parts from reference TRBV15 and TRBJ1-3): DAMVIQNPRYQVTQFGKPVTLSCSQTLNHNVMYWYQQKSSQAPKLLFHYYDKDFNNEADTPDNFQSRRPNTSFCFLDIRSPGLGDTAMYLCATSRDLGPGNTIYFGEGSWLTVV.

This chain connects TRBV5-1 to TRBJ2-5; D uncertain. CDR3 length equals 13 residues. CDR1 is SGHRS, CDR2 YFSETQ, per germline. Deletions cut 0 bases from V and 5 bases from J, with 8 bases between. The CDR3 nucleotides are TGCGCCAGCAGCTTGGCCGGCTCGGAGACCCAGTACTTC. Protein sequence: CASSLAGSETQYF.

This clone was recorded once. The V and J genes are TRBV7-9 and TRBJ2-5, with 7 bases fitting TRBD2. This CDR3 has 15 amino acids. In germline, CDR1 is SEHNR, CDR2 FQNEAQ (reference sequence). V was clipped by 3 bases and J by 1 base; unmatched bases: 5. CDR3 sequence: CASSFGIAGQETQYF. DNA for the CDR3: TGTGCCAGCAGCTTCGGAATAGCGGGCCAAGAGACCCAGTACTTC. The full variable domain, rest sourced from reference TRBV7-9 and TRBJ2-5, is DTGVSQNPRHKITKRGQNVTFRCDPISEHNRLYWYRQTLGQGPEFLTYFQNEAQLEKSRLLSDRFSAERPKGSFSTLEIQRTEQGDSAMYLCASSFGIAGQETQYFGPGTRLLVL.

The chain carries TRBV28 and TRBJ2-7; tentatively, D is TRBD2 (5 bases). This CDR3 has 14 residues. CDR1 is MDHEN and CDR2 is SYDVKM in the germline V gene. Trimming took off 2 bases at V and 0 bases at J, with 8 bases between the two ends. CDR3 amino acids: CASSLPTSSYEQYF. The CDR3, as DNA: TGTGCCAGCAGTTTACCCACTAGCTCCTACGAGCAGTACTTC.

The chain couples TRBV7-8 to TRBJ1-2; possible D gene TRBD1, 5 bases. Germline assignment: CDR1 SGHVS and CDR2 FQNEAQ. CDR3 size: 12 residues. Trimming took off 5 bases at V and 4 bases at J, with 8 bases between the two ends. As DNA, the CDR3 is TGTGCCAGCAGCCAAGACAGCTATGGCTACACCTTC. Translated: CASSQDSYGYTF.

The chain employs TRBV19 and TRBJ1-1; D unclear. Germline CDR1 and CDR2: LNHDA and SQIVND (reference sequence). The CDR3 consists of 13 residues. V lost 5 bases to trimming and J lost 4 bases, with 11 bases between them. The CDR3 DNA is TGTGCCAGTAGTTCCGTAGGGAGCACTGAAGCTTTCTTT. This gives the protein CASSSVGSTEAFF.

This rearrangement joins TRBV7-7 to TRBJ2-1; TRBD1 matches 8 bases. The CDR3 has 15 residues. The V and J ends lost 4 bases and 2 bases, in that order; junction bases with no gene match: 4. CDR1 is SSHAT, CDR2 FNYEAQ, per germline (reference sequence). As DNA, the CDR3 is TGTGCCAGCAGCTCCGGGACAGGACCCTACAATGAGCAGTTCTTC. Its translation is CASSSGTGPYNEQFF. The full variable domain, in which reference TRBV7-7 and TRBJ2-1 provide the parts outside the CDR3, is GAGVSQSPRYKVTKRGQDVTLRCDPISSHATLYWYQQALGQGPEFLTYFNYEAQPDKSGLPSDRFSAERPEGSISTLTIQRTEQRDSAMYRCASSSGTGPYNEQFFGPGTRLTVL.

This clone was counted a few times. The chain combines TRBV27 with TRBJ2-3; weak D call: TRBD1 (6 bases). CDR3 length: 13 amino acids. The V and J ends lost 8 bases and 2 bases respectively, with 11 bases between them. Germline-derived CDR1 and CDR2 are MNHEY and SMNVEV (reference sequence). The CDR3 sequence is CASQGLSTDTQYF. The CDR3 region has the DNA TGTGCCAGCCAGGGGCTCTCCACAGATACGCAGTATTTT.

The genes are TRBV28 and TRBJ1-5; 7 bases match TRBD1. The germline gives CDR1 MDHEN, CDR2 SYDVKM. The CDR3 contains 16 residues. J lost 3 bases, V lost 5 bases, and 10 bases had no gene match. The chain's CDR3 is CASSPMRQGDNQPQHF. CDR3 bases: TGTGCCAGCAGTCCAATGAGGCAGGGGGACAATCAGCCCCAGCATTTT.

The rearrangement uses TRBV7-9 and TRBJ2-5; TRBD1 aligns across 11 bases. Germline CDR1 SEHNR, CDR2 FQNEAQ (reference sequence). Trimming cost V 5 bases and J 11 bases; bases outside gene matches: 10. CDR3 length: 14 residues. The chain's CDR3 is CASSRGQGADEQYF. The CDR3 DNA reads as TGTGCCAGCAGCCGAGGACAGGGGGCAGATGAGCAGTACTTC. Together with reference TRBV7-9 and TRBJ2-5, the CDR3 gives the full variable domain: DTGVSQNPRHKITKRGQNVTFRCDPISEHNRLYWYRQTLGQGPEFLTYFQNEAQLEKSRLLSDRFSAERPKGSFSTLEIQRTEQGDSAMYLCASSRGQGADEQYFGPGTRLLVL.

This chain joins TRBV5-1 and TRBJ1-1, with D tentatively TRBD1 (6 bases). This CDR3 comprises 15 residues. V lost 4 bases and J 1 base, leaving 14 bases between the germline ends. Looked up from germline, CDR1 is SGHRS and CDR2 is YFSETQ. As DNA, the CDR3 is TGCGCCAGCAGCGTACAACAGGGTACGAACACTGAAGCTTTCTTT. Translation: CASSVQQGTNTEAFF.

The chain uses TRBV7-2 and TRBJ1-4, with D perhaps TRBD1 (6 bases). Trimming removed 6 bases at V and 0 bases at J, with 8 bases between. The CDR3 covers 14 residues. The V gene's germline CDR1 is SGHTA and CDR2 FQGNSA. CDR3 nucleotide sequence: TGTGCCAGCAGATACAGGGCAACTAATGAAAAACTGTTTTTT. Translated: CASRYRATNEKLFF.

The sample holds a few counts of this clone. This chain connects TRBV28 to TRBJ2-3; D remains unclear. Germline-derived CDR1 and CDR2 are MDHEN and SYDVKM. This CDR3 comprises 16 residues. V was clipped by 3 bases and J by 0 bases, with 13 bases between them. The CDR3 loop reads CASSFQQTVSTDTQYF. CDR3 nucleotides: TGTGCCAGCAGTTTTCAGCAGACCGTTAGCACAGATACGCAGTATTTT.

This clone was seen more than once but under ten times. The rearrangement links TRBV7-6 to TRBJ1-5, with TRBD1 matching 7 bases. Unmatched junction bases numbered 4, after V lost 1 base and J lost 4 bases. The CDR3 consists of 15 residues. Germline lookup yields CDR1 SGHVS and CDR2 FNYEAQ. Here the CDR3 reads CASSLEQGRNQPQHF. The CDR3 DNA is TGTGCCAGCAGCTTAGAACAGGGGAGGAATCAGCCCCAGCATTTT.

This clone showed up just once. The chain combines TRBV10-3 with TRBJ2-7, with 7 bases aligning to TRBD2. Germline lookup yields CDR1 ENHRY and CDR2 SYGVKD. The junction had 5 bases not matched to a gene; V was cut back by 4 bases and J by 5 bases. The CDR3 is made up of 13 amino acids. CDR3 sequence reads: CAISGDYRNEQYF. DNA of the CDR3: TGTGCCATCAGTGGGGACTACAGGAACGAGCAGTACTTC.

This sequence joins TRBV5-1 and TRBJ1-4, with D hard to call. CDR1 is SGHRS and CDR2 is YFSETQ in the germline V gene. Trimming pared 4 bases from V and 5 bases from J, leaving 27 bases between. The CDR3 contains 19 residues. CDR3 sequence: CASSPRRPTLDNKNEKLFF. The CDR3 DNA follows: TGCGCCAGCAGCCCGCGACGGCCGACCCTCGATAACAAAAATGAAAAACTGTTTTTT.

The rearrangement uses TRBV7-2 and TRBJ2-3; TRBD2 aligns across 7 bases. Germline CDR1 is SGHTA and CDR2 is FQGNSA. Trimming took 0 bases from V and 4 from J; bases not matched to a gene: 13. There are 18 residues in the CDR3. CDR3 region: CASSLAGWASGPSDTQYF. Here the CDR3 DNA reads TGTGCCAGCAGCTTAGCCGGTTGGGCTAGCGGACCCTCAGATACGCAGTATTTT.

The chain links TRBV6-5 to TRBJ1-2; D uncertain. Germline lookup yields CDR1 MNHEY and CDR2 SVGAGI. Trimming left V 6 bases short and J 3 bases short, with 14 bases between. The CDR3 totals 14 residues. CDR3 in DNA: TGTGCCAGCAGCGAGGGCGATGAACACTATGGCTACACCTTC. Residues: CASSEGDEHYGYTF.